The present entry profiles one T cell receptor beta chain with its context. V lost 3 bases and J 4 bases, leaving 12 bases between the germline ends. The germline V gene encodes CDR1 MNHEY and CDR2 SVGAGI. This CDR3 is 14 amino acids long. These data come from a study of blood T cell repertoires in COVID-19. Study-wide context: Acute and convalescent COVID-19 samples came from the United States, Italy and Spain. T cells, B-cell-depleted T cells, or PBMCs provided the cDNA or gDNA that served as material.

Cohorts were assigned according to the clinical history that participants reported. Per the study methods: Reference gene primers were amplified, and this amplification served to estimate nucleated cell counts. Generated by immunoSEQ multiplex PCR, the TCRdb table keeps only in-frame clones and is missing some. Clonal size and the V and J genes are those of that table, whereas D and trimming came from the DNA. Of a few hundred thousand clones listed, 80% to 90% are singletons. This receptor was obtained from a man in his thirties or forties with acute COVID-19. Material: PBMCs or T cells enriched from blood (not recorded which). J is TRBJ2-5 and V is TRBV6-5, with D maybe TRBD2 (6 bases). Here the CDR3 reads CASSYGRRPETQYF. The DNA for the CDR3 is TGTGCCAGCAGTTATGGGAGGAGACCAGAGACCCAGTACTTC.